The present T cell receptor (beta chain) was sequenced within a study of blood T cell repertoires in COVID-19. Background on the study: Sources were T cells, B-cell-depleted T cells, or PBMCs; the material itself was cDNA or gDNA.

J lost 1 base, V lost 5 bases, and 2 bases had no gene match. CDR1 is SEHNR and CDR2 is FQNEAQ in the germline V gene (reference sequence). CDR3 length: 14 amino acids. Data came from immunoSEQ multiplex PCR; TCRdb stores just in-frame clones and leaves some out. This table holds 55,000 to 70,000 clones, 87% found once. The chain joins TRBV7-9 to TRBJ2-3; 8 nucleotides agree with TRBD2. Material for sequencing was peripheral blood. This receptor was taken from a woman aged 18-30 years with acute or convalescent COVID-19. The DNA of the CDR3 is TGTGCCAGCAGCCCAGCGGGGGGCACAGATACGCAGTATTTT. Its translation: CASSPAGGTDTQYF.